Sequencing of this T cell receptor (beta chain) was carried out in a study of blood T cell repertoires in COVID-19. At the level of the study: Sources were T cells, B-cell-depleted T cells, or PBMCs; the material itself was cDNA or gDNA.

The ends lost 6 bases at V and 3 bases at J; junction bases unmatched: 7. The CDR3 runs to 16 residues. Germline V gives CDR1 MNHEY, CDR2 SVGEGT. Clones were sequenced by immunoSEQ multiplex PCR, and TCRdb holds only the in-frame ones, with some missing. Here the sample spans about 210,000 clones, approximately 84% being singletons. Sequenced input: peripheral blood. V is TRBV6-2 or TRBV6-3 and J is TRBJ2-2; 10 bases are shared with TRBD1. This clonotype was obtained from a woman between 45 and 65 years old with active or convalescent COVID-19. In DNA form, the CDR3 reads TGTGCCAGCAGCCTACCGGGACAGGGGCACACCGGGGAGCTGTTTTTT. Translating gives CASSLPGQGHTGELFF.